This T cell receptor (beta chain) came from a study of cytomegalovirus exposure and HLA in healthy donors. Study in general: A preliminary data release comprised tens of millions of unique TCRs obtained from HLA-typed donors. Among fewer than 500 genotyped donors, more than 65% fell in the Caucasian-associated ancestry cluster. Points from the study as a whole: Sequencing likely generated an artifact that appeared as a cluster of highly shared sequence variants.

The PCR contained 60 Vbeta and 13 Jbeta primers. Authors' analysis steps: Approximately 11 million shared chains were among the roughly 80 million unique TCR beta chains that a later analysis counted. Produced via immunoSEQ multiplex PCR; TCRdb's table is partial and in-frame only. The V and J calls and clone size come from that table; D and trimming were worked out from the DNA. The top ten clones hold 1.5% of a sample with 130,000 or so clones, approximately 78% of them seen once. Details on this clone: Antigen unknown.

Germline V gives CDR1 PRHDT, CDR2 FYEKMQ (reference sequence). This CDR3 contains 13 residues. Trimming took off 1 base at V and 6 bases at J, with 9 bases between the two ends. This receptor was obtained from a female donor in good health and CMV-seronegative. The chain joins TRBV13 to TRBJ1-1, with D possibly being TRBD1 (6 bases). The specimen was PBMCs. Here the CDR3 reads CASSLDRVAEAFF. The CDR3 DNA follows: TGTGCCAGCAGCTTAGACAGGGTGGCTGAAGCTTTCTTT.